Listed below are T cell receptor beta chains from one sample, sequenced in a study of T cells in Graves' hyperthyroidism and ophthalmopathy. TCRdb processed the multiplex PCR reads anew with MiXCR; each CDR3 protein has one entry. The sample shows under 300,000 distinct CDR3 sequences, approximately 13% of them seen only once. Sequencing input: blood. Receptors originate from a woman aged 40 to 49 with Graves' hyperthyroidism. Both conserved end residues are part of each CDR3.

TRBV28 14 CASSFGSLQETQYF
TRBV6-1 15 CASSEAGTSYNEQFF
TRBV3-1 17 CASSQRIGGSGANVLTF
TRBV7-2 13 CASSPMQGDTQYF
TRBV9 15 CASSEFAESNQPQHF
TRBV3-1 14 CASSQAPGGAKLFF
TRBV7-3 17 CASSLRAQGLRYNEQFF
TRBV9 14 CASSSRDRHSPLHF
TRBV20-1 12 CSAQSLNSPLHF
TRBV7-2 16 CASSLSRTGGLDTQYF
TRBV28 13 CASSFGVGGELFF
TRBV18 13 CASTRGLQETQYF
TRBV19 13 CASSTQGYTEAFF
TRBV7-9 16 CASSLARLLGTDTQYF
TRBV24-1 18 CATSDPGLAGASTDTQYF
TRBV14 16 CASSPLWGDREYKQYF
TRBV6-2/TRBV6-3 17 CASSGLRGNFGGHGYTF
TRBV6-1 15 CASSNHGIFRYGYTF
TRBV6-1 15 CASSFQGPSGETQYF
TRBV5-1 16 CASSHGQGRGTDTQYF
TRBV6-1 13 CASRRGKNTEAFF
TRBV5-1 15 CASTMGTSGTDTQYF
TRBV6-1 15 CASSRYRGDNEKLFF
TRBV7-9 16 CASSLASTSGSYVQYF
TRBV14 16 CASSQEQHSRTDTQYF
TRBV18 13 CASSNTGADTQYF
TRBV29-1 13 CSVEDEIEGGQYF
TRBV11-2 15 CASSATSGSIGELFF
TRBV11-3 16 CASSLLDMSSYNEQFF
TRBV7-9 13 CASSILALREQFF
TRBV18 14 CASSLSNGADTQYF
TRBV27 16 CASSSPIRQGSHEQYF
TRBV6-1 14 CASSRTATNEKLFF
TRBV29-1 17 CSVGGDRARVTPYEQYF
TRBV7-9 14 CASSLALARYEQYF
TRBV6-1 15 CASRTTGGSLDEQYF
TRBV10-3 15 CATQIGESSYNEQFF
TRBV6-1 16 CASSDGLAGRNQPQHF
TRBV3-1 14 CASSLQGAEEKLFF
TRBV6-5 13 CASSYSLAGEQYF
TRBV20-1 12 CSARDRGREQYF
TRBV7-2 16 CASSLGGAGGTGELFF
TRBV11-2 16 CASSSKVGLAGNEQFF
TRBV6-2/TRBV6-3 14 CASSYLGPNQPQHF
TRBV7-6 14 CASSLAAGGGEQFF
TRBV10-3 11 CAISAGDTIYF
TRBV20-1 18 CSARSPGRSGSSYNEQFF
TRBV6-5 15 CASSYQRDSNEKLFF
TRBV28 15 CASSLWVQSGNTIYF
TRBV6-1 14 CASSIAGEVNEQFF
TRBV5-1 15 CASSPGIAGTGELFF
TRBV5-6 13 CASTLTGGHGYTF
TRBV11-2 15 CASSFAGGGGYEQYF
TRBV2 12 CASSEAPVEQFF